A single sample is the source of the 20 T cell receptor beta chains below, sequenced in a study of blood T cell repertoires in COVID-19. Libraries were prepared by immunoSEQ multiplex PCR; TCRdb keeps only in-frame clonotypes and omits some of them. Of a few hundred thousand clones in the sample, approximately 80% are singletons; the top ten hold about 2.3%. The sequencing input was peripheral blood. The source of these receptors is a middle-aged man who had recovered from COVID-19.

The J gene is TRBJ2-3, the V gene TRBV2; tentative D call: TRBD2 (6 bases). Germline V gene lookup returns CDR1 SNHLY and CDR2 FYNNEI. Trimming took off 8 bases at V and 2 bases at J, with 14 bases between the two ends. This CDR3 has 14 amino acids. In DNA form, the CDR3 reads TGTGCCAGCCCCTGGGCTAGCGACACAGATACGCAGTATTTT. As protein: CASPWASDTDTQYF.

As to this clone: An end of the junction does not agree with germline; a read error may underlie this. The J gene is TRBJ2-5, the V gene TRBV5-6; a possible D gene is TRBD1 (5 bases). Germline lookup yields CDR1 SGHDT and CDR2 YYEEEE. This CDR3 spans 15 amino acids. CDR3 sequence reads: CASKHRRQVQGTQYF. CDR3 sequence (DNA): TGTGCCAGCAAACACAGGAGACAAGTCCAAGGGACCCAGTACTTC.

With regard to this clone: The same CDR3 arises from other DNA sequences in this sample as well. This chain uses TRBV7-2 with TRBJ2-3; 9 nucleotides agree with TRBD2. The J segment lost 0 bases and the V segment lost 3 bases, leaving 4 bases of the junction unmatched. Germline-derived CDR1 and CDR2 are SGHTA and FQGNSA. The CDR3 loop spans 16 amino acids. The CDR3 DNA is TGTGCCAGCAGCTTGGGACTAGCTGTCAGCACAGATACGCAGTATTTT. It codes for CASSLGLAVSTDTQYF. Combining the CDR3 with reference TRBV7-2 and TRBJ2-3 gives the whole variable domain GAGVSQSPSNKVTEKGKDVELRCDPISGHTALYWYRQSLGQGLEFLIYFQGNSAPDKSGLPSDRFSAERTGGSVSTLTIQRTQQEDSAVYLCASSLGLAVSTDTQYFGPGTRLTVL.

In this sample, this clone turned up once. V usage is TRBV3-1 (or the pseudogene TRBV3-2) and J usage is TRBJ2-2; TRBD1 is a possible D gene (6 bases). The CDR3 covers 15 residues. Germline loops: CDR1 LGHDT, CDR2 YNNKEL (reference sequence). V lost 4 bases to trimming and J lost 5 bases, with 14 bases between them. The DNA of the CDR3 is TGTGCCAGCAGCCGAACCGGGACACGAACCGGGGAGCTGTTTTTT. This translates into CASSRTGTRTGELFF.

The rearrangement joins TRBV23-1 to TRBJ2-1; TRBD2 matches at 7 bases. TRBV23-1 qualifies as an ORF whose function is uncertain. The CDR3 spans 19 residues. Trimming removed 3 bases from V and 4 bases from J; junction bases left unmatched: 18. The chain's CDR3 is CASSHRGEGPQFGYNEQFF. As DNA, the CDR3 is TGCGCCAGCAGTCACCGTGGGGAGGGACCCCAGTTTGGGTACAATGAGCAGTTCTTC.

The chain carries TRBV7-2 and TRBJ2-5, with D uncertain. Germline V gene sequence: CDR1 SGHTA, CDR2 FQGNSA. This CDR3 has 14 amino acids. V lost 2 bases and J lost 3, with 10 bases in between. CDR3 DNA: TGTGCCAGCAGCTTATACCCCCCAGAAGAGACCCAGTACTTC. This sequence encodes CASSLYPPEETQYF.

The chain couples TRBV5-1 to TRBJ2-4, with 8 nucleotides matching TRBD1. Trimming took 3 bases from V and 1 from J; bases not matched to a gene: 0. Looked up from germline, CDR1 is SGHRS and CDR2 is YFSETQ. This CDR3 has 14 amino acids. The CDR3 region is CASSWTGAKNIQYF. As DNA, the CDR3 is TGCGCCAGCAGCTGGACAGGGGCCAAAAACATTCAGTACTTC.

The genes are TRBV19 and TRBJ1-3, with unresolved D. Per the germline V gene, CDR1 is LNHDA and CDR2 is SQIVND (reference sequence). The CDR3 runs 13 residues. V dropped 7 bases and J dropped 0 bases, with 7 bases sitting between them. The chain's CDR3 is CASIRSSGNTIYF. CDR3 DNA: TGTGCCAGTATCCGGAGCTCTGGAAACACCATATATTTT.

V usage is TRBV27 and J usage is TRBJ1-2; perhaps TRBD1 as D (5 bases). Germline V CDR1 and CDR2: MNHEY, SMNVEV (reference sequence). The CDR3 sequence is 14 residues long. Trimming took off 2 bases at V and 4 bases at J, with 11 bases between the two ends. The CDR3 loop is CASSLKGTGYGYTF. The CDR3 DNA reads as TGTGCCAGCAGTTTAAAAGGGACTGGCTATGGCTACACCTTC.

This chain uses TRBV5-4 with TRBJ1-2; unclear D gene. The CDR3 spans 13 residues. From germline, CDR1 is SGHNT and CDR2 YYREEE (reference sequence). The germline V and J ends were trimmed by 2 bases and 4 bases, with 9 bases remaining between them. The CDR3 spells CASSFQRSYGYTF. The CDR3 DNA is TGTGCCAGCAGCTTCCAGCGGTCCTATGGCTACACCTTC.

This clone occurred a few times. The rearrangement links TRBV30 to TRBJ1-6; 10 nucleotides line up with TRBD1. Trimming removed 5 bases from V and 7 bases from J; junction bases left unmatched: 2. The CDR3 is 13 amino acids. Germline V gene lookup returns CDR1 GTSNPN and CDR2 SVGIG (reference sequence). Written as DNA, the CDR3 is TGTGCCTGGGACAGGGGGCGAAATTCACCCCTCCACTTT. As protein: CAWDRGRNSPLHF.

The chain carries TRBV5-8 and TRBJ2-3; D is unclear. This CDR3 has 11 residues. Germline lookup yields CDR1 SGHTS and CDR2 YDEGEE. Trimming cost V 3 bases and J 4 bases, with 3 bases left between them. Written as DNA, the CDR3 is TGTGCCAGCAGCTCAGCAGATACGCAGTATTTT. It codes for CASSSADTQYF.

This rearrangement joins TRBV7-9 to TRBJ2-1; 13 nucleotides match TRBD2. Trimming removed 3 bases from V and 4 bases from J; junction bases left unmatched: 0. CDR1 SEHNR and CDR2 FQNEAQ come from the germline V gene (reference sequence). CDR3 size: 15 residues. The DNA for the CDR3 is TGTGCCAGCAGCTTGGGACTAGCGGGGTACAATGAGCAGTTCTTC. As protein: CASSLGLAGYNEQFF.

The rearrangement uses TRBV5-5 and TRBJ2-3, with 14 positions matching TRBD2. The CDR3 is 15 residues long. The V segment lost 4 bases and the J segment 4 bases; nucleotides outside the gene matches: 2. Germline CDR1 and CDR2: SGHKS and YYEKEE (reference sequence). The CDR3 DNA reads TGTGCCAGCAGCGTGGGACTAGCGGGGGCAGATACGCAGTATTTT. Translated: CASSVGLAGADTQYF.

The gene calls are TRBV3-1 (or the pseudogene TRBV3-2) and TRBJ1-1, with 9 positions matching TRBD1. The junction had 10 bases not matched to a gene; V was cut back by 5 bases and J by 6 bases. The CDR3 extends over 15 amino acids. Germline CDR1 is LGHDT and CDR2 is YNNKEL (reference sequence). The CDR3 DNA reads TGTGCCAGCAGCGAACCCACAGGGGGCATTGCTGAAGCTTTCTTT. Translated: CASSEPTGGIAEAFF.

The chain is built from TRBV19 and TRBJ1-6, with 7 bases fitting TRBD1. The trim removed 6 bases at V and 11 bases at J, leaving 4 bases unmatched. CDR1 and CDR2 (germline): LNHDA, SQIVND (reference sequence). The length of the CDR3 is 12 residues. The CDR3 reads CASSDRETPLHF. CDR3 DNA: TGTGCCAGTAGCGACAGGGAGACACCCCTCCACTTT.

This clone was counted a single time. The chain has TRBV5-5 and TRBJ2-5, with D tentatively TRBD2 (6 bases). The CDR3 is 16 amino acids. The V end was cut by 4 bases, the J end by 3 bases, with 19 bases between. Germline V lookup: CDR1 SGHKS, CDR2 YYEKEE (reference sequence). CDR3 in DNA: TGTGCCAGCAGCCACCCGGGACGTGGAGGGGAAGAGACCCAGTACTTC. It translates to CASSHPGRGGEETQYF.

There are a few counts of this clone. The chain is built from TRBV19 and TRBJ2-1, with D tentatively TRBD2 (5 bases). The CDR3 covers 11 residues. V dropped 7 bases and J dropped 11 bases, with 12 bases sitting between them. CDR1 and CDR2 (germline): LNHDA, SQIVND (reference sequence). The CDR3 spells CASMMIGKQFF. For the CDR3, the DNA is TGTGCCAGTATGATGATCGGGAAGCAGTTCTTC.

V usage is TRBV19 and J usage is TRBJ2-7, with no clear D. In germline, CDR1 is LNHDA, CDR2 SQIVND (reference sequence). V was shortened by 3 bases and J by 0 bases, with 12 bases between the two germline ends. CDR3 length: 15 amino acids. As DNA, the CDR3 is TGTGCCAGTAGTATGAGGATCGAAAGCTCCTACGAGCAGTACTTC. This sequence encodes CASSMRIESSYEQYF.

The CDR3 spells CSVRTGWQETQYF. Here the CDR3 DNA reads TGCAGCGTTAGGACAGGATGGCAAGAGACCCAGTACTTC. The chain links TRBV29-1 to TRBJ2-5; 7 bases are a match to TRBD1. Germline V gene sequence: CDR1 SQVTM, CDR2 ANQGSEA. The CDR3 covers 13 residues. The J segment lost 2 bases and the V segment lost 5 bases, leaving 5 bases of the junction unmatched.